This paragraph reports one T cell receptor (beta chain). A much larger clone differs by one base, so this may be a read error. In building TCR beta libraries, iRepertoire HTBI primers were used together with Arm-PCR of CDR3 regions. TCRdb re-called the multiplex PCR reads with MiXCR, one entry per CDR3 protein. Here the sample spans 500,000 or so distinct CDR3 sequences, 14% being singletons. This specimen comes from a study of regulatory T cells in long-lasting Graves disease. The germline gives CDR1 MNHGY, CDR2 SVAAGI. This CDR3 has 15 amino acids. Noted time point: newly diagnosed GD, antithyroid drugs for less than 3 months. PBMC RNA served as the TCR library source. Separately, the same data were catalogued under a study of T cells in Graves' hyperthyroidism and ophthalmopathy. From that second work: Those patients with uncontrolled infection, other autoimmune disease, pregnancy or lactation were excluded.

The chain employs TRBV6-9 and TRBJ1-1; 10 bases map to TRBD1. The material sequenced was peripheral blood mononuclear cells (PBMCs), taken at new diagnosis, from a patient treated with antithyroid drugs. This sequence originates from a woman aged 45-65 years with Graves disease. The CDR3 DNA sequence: TGTGTCAGCAGTTACCGGACAGGGGGAGGCACTGAAGCTTTCTTT. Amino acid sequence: CVSSYRTGGGTEAFF.